This T cell receptor beta chain appears in the sequencing data of a study of human T cells and chemical hapten exposure. Study-wide points: TCRs above 1 in 1000 frequency did not change with DPC sensitization.

Unique molecular identifiers were linked by the library to individual cDNA molecules. TCRdb ran MiXCR on the RACE reads and lists one entry per CDR3 protein. The table has around 380,000 distinct CDR3 sequences, nearly 5% seen once. The sample holds many counts of this clonotype. Its matching antigen is unknown. This sample's time point: patch test 1, 2 weeks after DPC sensitization. Treatment noted: therapeutic diphenylcyclopropenone sensitization with weekly scalp DPC. The germline V gene encodes CDR1 SGHDT and CDR2 YYEEEE. The CDR3 totals 15 residues. Trimming cost V 6 bases and J 5 bases; bases outside gene matches: 10.

The TCR originated in a woman between 50 and 59 years old with alopecia areata. Some clones in this sample may be carry-over from other donors' samples. This chain joins TRBV5-6 and TRBJ1-1; 10 bases align to TRBD1. Sequencing used whole blood, obtained in connection with sensitization to the hapten diphenylcyclopropenone (DPC). As DNA, the CDR3 is TGTGCCAGCAAGGTCGGACAGGGGGTAAAGACTGAAGCTTTCTTT. Protein: CASKVGQGVKTEAFF.